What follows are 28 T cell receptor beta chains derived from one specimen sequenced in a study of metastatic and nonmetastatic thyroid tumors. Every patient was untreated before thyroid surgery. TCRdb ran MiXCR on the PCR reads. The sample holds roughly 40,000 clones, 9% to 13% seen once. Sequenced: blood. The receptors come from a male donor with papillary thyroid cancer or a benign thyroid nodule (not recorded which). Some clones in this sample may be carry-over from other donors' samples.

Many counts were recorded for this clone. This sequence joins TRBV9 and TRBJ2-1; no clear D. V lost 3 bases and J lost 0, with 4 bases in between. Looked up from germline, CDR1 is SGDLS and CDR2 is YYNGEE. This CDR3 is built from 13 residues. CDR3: CASSAGSYNEQFF. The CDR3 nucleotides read TGTGCCAGCAGCGCCGGCTCCTACAATGAGCAGTTCTTC. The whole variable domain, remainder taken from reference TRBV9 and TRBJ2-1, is DSGVTQTPKHLITATGQRVTLRCSPRSGDLSVYWYQQSLDQGLQFLIQYYNGEERAKGNILERFSAQQFPDLHSELNLSSLELGDSALYFCASSAGSYNEQFFGPGTRLTVL.

The DNA of the CDR3 is TGTGCCAGCAGCCATGTACTAGCGGGAGGGCCGCGTGATGAGCAGTTCTTC. This sequence encodes CASSHVLAGGPRDEQFF. J is TRBJ2-1 and V is TRBV4-2; 13 bases are shared with TRBD2. CDR1 and CDR2 (germline): LGHNA, YNFKEQ. J gave up 8 bases and V 3 bases, and 10 bases lay outside the gene matches. This CDR3 contains 17 residues.

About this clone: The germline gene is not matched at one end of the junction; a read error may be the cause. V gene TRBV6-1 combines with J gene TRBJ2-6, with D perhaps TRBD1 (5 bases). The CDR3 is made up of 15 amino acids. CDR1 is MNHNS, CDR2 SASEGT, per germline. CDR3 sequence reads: CASSDTDSGANVLTF. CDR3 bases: TGTGCCAGCAGTGATACAGACTCTGGGGCCAACGTCCTTACTTTC.

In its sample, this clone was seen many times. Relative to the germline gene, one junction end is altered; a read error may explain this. CDR3 coding DNA: TGTGCTAGCAGCTTAGGGTTATACAATGAGCAGTTCTTC. Encoded protein: CASSLGLYNEQFF. The chain combines TRBV7-7 with TRBJ2-1, with D unresolved. Germline V gene lookup returns CDR1 SSHAT and CDR2 FNYEAQ (reference sequence). The CDR3 contains 13 residues.

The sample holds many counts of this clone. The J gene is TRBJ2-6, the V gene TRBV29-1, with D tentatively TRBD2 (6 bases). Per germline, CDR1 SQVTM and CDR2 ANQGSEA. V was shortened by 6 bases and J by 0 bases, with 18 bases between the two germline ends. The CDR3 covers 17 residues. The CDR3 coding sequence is TGCAGCGTACAGAGGGACTCCGCTAGCTCTGGGGCCAACGTCCTGACTTTC. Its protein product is CSVQRDSASSGANVLTF.

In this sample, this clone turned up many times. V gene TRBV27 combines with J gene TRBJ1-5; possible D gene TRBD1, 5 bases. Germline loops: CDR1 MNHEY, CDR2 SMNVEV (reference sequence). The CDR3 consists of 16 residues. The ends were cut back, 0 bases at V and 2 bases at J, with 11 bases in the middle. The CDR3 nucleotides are TGTGCCAGCAGTTTATCTCCAGGGATCGGCAATCAGCCCCAGCATTTT. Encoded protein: CASSLSPGIGNQPQHF.

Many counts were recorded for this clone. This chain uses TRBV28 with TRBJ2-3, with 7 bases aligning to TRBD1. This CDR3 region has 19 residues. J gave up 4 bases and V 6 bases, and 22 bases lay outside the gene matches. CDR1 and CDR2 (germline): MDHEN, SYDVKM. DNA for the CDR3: TGTGCCAGCAGCCCCCCCCGCACGAGAGGGACAGAGGTGGCAGATACGCAGTATTTT. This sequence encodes CASSPPRTRGTEVADTQYF.

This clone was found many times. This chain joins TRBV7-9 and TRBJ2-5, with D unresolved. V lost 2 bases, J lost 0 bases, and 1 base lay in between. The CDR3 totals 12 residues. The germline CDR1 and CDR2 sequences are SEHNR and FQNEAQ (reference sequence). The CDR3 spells CASSLNQETQYF. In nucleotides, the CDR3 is TGTGCCAGCAGCTTAAACCAAGAGACCCAGTACTTC.

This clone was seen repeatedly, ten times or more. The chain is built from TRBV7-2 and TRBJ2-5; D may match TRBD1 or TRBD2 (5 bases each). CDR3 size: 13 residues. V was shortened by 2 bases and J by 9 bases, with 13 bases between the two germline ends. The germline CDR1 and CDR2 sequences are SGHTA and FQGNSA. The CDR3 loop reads CASSLSRLGAQYF. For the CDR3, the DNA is TGTGCCAGCAGCTTAAGTCGGCTGGGGGCCCAGTACTTC.

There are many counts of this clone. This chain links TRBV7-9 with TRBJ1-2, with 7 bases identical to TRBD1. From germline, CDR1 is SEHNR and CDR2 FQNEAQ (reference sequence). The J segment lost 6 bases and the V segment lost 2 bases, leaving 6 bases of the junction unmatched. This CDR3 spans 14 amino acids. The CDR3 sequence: CASSLQGDVNGYTF. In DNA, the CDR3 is TGTGCCAGCAGCTTACAGGGGGATGTCAATGGCTACACCTTC.

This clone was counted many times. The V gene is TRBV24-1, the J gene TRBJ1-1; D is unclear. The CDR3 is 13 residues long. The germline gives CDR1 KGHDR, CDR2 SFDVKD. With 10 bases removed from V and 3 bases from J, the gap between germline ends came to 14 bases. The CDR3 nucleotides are TGTGCCACTACGAGGGCGGGAGACACTGAAGCTTTCTTT. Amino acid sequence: CATTRAGDTEAFF.

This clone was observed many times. CDR3 sequence reads: CASSLELAQETQYF. The CDR3 DNA is TGTGCCAGCAGCTTAGAACTAGCCCAGGAGACCCAGTACTTC. V and J are TRBV11-2 and TRBJ2-5; D possibly corresponds to TRBD2 (6 bases). Germline-derived CDR1 and CDR2 are SGHAT and FQNNGV. V lost 0 bases and J 5 bases, leaving 10 bases between the germline ends. The CDR3 totals 14 residues. The entire variable domain, with the rest obtained from reference TRBV11-2 and TRBJ2-5, is as follows: EAGVAQSPRYKIIEKRQSVAFWCNPISGHATLYWYQQILGQGPKLLIQFQNNGVVDDSQLPKDRFSAERLKGVDSTLKIQPAKLEDSAVYLCASSLELAQETQYFGPGTRLLVL.

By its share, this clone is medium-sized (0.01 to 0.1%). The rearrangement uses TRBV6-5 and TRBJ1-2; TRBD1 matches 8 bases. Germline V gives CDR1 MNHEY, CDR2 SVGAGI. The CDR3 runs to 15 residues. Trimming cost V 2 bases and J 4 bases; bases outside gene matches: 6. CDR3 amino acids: CASSYGGQAIYGYTF. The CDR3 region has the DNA TGTGCCAGCAGTTACGGGGGACAGGCGATCTATGGCTACACCTTC.

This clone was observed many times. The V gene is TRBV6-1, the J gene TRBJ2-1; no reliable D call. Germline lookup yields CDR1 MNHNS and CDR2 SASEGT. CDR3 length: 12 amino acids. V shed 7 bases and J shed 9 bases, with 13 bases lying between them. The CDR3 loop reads CASTGIISEQFF. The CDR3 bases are TGTGCCAGCACCGGAATAATAAGTGAGCAGTTCTTC.

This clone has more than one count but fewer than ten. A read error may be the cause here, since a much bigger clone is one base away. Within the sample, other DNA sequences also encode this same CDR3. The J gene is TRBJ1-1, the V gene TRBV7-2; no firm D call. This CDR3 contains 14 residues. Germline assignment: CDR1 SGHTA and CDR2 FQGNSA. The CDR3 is CASSLGGWATEAFF. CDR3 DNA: TGTGCCAGCAGCTTAGGTGGGTGGGCCACTGAAGCGTTCTTT. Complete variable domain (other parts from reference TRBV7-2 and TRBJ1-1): GAGVSQSPSNKVTEKGKDVELRCDPISGHTALYWYRQSLGQGLEFLIYFQGNSAPDKSGLPSDRFSAERTGGSVSTLTIQRTQQEDSAVYLCASSLGGWATEAFFGQGTRLTVV.

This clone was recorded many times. The CDR3 coding sequence is TGTGCCACCAGCAGAGATCTGGGGAGCTCTGGGGCCAACGTCCTGACTTTC. This sequence encodes CATSRDLGSSGANVLTF. The gene calls are TRBV15 and TRBJ2-6; the D gene is possibly TRBD2 (5 bases). The CDR3 spans 17 residues. Deletions cut 0 bases from V and 0 bases from J, with 9 bases between. Germline CDR1 reads LNHNV; CDR2 reads YYDKDF (reference sequence).

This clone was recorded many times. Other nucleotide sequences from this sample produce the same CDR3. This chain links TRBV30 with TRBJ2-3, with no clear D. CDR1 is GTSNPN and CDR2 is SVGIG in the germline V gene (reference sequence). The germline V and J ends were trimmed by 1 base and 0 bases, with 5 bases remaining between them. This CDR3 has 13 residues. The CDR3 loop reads CAWSEGSTDTQYF. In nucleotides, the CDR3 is TGTGCCTGGAGTGAGGGCAGCACAGATACGCAGTATTTT.

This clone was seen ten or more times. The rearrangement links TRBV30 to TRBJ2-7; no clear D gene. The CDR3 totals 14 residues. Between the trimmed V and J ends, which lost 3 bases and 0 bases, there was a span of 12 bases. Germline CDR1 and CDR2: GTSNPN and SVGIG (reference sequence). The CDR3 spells CAWSPHQISYEQYF. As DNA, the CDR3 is TGTGCCTGGAGCCCACATCAGATCTCCTACGAGCAGTACTTC.

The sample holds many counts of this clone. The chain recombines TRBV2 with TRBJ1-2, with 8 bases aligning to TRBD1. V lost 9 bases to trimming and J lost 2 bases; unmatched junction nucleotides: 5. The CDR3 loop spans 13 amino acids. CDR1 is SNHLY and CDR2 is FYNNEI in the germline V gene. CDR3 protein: CASRTGKNYGYTF. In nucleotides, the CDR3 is TGTGCCAGTAGGACAGGGAAAAACTATGGCTACACCTTC.

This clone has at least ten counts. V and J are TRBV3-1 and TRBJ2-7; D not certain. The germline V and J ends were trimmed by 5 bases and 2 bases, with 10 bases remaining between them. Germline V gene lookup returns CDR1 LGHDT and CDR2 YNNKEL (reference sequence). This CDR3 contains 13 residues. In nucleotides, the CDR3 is TGTGCCAGCAGCGAAAGGAGTGCCTACGAGCAGTACTTC. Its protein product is CASSERSAYEQYF.

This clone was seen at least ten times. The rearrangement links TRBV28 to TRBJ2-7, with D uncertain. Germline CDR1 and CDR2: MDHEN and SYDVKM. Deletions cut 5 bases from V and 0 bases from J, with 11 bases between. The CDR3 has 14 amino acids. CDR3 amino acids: CASSPHWSSYEQYF. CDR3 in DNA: TGTGCCAGCAGTCCGCACTGGAGCTCCTACGAGCAGTACTTC. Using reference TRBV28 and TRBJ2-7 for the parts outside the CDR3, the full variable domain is DVKVTQSSRYLVKRTGEKVFLECVQDMDHENMFWYRQDPGLGLRLIYFSYDVKMKEKGDIPEGYSVSREKKERFSLILESASTNQTSMYLCASSPHWSSYEQYFGPGTRLTVT.

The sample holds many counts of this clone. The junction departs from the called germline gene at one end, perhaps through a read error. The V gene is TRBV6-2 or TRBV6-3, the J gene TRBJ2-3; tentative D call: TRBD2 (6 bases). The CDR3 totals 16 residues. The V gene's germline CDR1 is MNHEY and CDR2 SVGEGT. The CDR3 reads CASNLDGGPSTDRQYF. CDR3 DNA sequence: TGTGCCAGCAATTTAGACGGGGGACCTAGCACAGATAGGCAGTATTTT.

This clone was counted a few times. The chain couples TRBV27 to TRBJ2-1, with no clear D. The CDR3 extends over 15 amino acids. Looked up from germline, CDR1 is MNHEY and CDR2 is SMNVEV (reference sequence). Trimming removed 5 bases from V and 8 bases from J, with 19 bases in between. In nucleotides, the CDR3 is TGTGCCAGCAGTCACACTATCCCCTTTGGGGATGAGCAGTTCTTC. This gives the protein CASSHTIPFGDEQFF.

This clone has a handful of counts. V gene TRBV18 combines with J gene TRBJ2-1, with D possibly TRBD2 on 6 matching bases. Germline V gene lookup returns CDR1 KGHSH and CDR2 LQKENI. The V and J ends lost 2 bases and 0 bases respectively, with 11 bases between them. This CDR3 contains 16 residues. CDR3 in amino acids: CASSPALAPSYNEQFF. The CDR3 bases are TGTGCCAGCTCACCAGCCCTAGCGCCCTCCTACAATGAGCAGTTCTTC.

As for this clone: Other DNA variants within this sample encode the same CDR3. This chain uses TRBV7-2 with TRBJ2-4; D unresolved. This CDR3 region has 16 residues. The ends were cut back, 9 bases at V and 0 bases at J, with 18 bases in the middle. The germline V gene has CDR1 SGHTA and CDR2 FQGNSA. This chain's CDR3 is CASSPGPLLAKNIQYF. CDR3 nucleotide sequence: TGTGCCAGTAGTCCCGGGCCTCTTCTAGCCAAAAACATTCAGTACTTC.

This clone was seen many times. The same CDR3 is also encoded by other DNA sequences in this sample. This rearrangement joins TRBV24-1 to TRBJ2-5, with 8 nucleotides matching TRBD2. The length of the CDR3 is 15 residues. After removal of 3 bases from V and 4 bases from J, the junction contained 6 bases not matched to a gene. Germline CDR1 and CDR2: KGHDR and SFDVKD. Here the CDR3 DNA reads TGTGCCACCAGTGATATGGGACTAGAGGGAGAGACCCAGTACTTC. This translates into CATSDMGLEGETQYF.

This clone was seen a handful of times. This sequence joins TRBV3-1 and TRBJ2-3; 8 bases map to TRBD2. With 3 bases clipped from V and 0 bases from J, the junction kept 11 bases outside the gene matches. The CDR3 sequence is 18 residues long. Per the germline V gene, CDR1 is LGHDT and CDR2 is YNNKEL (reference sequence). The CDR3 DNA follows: TGTGCCAGCAGCCATCGTGCTAGCGGGTCGACTAGCACAGATACGCAGTATTTT. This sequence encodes CASSHRASGSTSTDTQYF.

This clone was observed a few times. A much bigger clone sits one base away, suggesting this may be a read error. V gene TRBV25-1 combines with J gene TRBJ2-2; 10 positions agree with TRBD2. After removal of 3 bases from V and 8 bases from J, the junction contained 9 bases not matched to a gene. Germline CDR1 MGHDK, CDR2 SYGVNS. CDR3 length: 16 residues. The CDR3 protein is CASSDPTLLAGGELFF. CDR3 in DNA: TGTGCCAGCAGTGATCCGACCCTACTAGCGGGGGGGGAGCTGTTTTTT.